The 15 T cell receptor beta chains below come from one sample, sequenced in a study of blood T cells in healthy people across ages. A sample-barcoded 5' primer and a J-beta primer mix were used in a second PCR of about 7 to 12 cycles. TCRdb fed the 5' RACE reads into MiXCR, producing one record per CDR3 protein. The data show about 1.6 million distinct CDR3 sequences, around 36% seen once. The sequenced material came from blood. Receptors were obtained from a woman younger than 45 in good health.

This chain connects TRBV28 to TRBJ2-7; the D gene is possibly TRBD1 (5 bases). CDR3 length: 14 residues. Germline CDR1 MDHEN, CDR2 SYDVKM. V was trimmed by 2 bases and J by 5 bases, leaving 13 bases between them. The CDR3 sequence: CASSLQGVSHEQYF. Written as DNA, the CDR3 is TGTGCCAGCAGTTTACAAGGGGTAAGCCACGAGCAGTACTTC.

The chain is built from TRBV7-2 and TRBJ2-1; D remains unclear. V lost 1 base and J lost 5, with 12 bases in between. The CDR3 consists of 15 residues. Germline V gene data show CDR1 as SGHTA and CDR2 as FQGNSA. The CDR3 nucleotides read TGTGCCAGCAGCTTAGTTCGGCTCCAAAACAATGAGCAGTTCTTC. Translated, it gives CASSLVRLQNNEQFF.

This chain joins TRBV5-5 and TRBJ2-5; D perhaps matches TRBD1 (6 bases). Germline V CDR1 and CDR2: SGHKS, YYEKEE (reference sequence). V lost 4 bases and J 11 bases, leaving 30 bases between the germline ends. The CDR3 spans 17 residues. CDR3 amino acids: CASSGAAGQSPRGEQYF. The CDR3 DNA follows: TGTGCCAGCAGCGGAGCCGCCGGACAGTCTCCCCGTGGGGAGCAGTACTTC.

This clonotype was recorded a few times. The chain carries TRBV4-1 and TRBJ2-5; no clear D. This CDR3 is built from 13 residues. Germline CDR1 MGHRA, CDR2 YSYEKL. The ends were cut back, 1 base at V and 4 bases at J, with 7 bases in the middle. CDR3 in amino acids: CASSQVGIETQYF. CDR3 in DNA: TGCGCCAGCAGCCAAGTTGGTATAGAGACCCAGTACTTC.

The rearrangement links TRBV15 to TRBJ2-3, with TRBD2 matching over 8 bases. CDR1 is LNHNV, CDR2 YYDKDF, per germline (reference sequence). The CDR3 consists of 21 residues. V lost 3 bases to trimming and J lost 4 bases; unmatched junction nucleotides: 24. CDR3 DNA sequence: TGTGCCACCAGCAGTCCGAGCGGGAGCACTCCGCGAAAGGGTCCACCAGATACGCAGTATTTT. It is translated as CATSSPSGSTPRKGPPDTQYF.

This clonotype was detected only a few times. V is TRBV6-5 and J is TRBJ1-2; D is perhaps TRBD1 (6 bases). CDR1 and CDR2 (germline): MNHEY, SVGAGI. The V end was cut by 6 bases, the J end by 3 bases, with 14 bases between. The CDR3 spans 14 residues. This CDR3 reads CASREQGGYYGYTF. The CDR3 region has the DNA TGTGCCAGCAGGGAACAGGGCGGGTACTATGGCTACACCTTC.

J is TRBJ1-1 and V is TRBV29-1, with D tentatively TRBD1 (5 bases). In germline, CDR1 is SQVTM, CDR2 ANQGSEA. This CDR3 is built from 14 residues. V was clipped by 3 bases and J by 5 bases, with 16 bases between them. The CDR3 loop reads CSVDPTKGRTEAFF. The CDR3 nucleotides read TGCAGCGTTGACCCGACGAAGGGACGGACTGAAGCTTTCTTT.

The chain combines TRBV28 with TRBJ1-4; D possibly corresponds to TRBD1 (6 bases). The V end lost 6 bases, the J end lost 6 bases, and 17 bases lay between the germline ends. CDR3 size: 15 residues. CDR1 is MDHEN and CDR2 is SYDVKM in the germline V gene. CDR3 in DNA: TGTGCCAGCAGCACGGCGCTGGGGGCTCATGAAAAACTGTTTTTT. Translation: CASSTALGAHEKLFF.

The chain recombines TRBV7-2 with TRBJ2-1, with 8 bases aligning to TRBD1. This CDR3 has 17 amino acids. The J segment lost 4 bases and the V segment lost 6 bases, leaving 14 bases of the junction unmatched. Germline lookup yields CDR1 SGHTA and CDR2 FQGNSA. The CDR3 sequence is CASRPLKDRDKYNEQFF. CDR3 bases: TGTGCCAGCAGACCCCTTAAGGACAGGGACAAATACAATGAGCAGTTCTTC.

The chain is built from TRBV5-1 and TRBJ2-6; D gene unclear. V lost 5 bases and J lost 2, with 11 bases in between. Germline V lookup: CDR1 SGHRS, CDR2 YFSETQ. The CDR3 consists of 15 residues. CDR3 sequence reads: CASRLSLAGANVLTF. CDR3 DNA: TGCGCCAGCAGACTGTCGCTGGCTGGGGCCAACGTCCTGACTTTC. The whole variable domain, filled in from reference TRBV5-1 and TRBJ2-6, reads KAGVTQTPRYLIKTRGQQVTLSCSPISGHRSVSWYQQTPGQGLQFLFEYFSETQRNKGNFPGRFSGRQFSNSRSEMNVSTLELGDSALYLCASRLSLAGANVLTFGAGSRLTVL.

This clonotype has ten or more counts. J is TRBJ2-7 and V is TRBV20-1, with D possibly being TRBD1 (6 bases). Trimming took 2 bases from V and 3 from J, leaving 11 bases between them. Germline V gene data show CDR1 as DFQATT and CDR2 as SNEGSKA (reference sequence). This CDR3 spans 13 amino acids. CDR3 loop: CSARPGHIYEQYF. DNA for the CDR3: TGCAGTGCTAGACCGGGACACATCTACGAGCAGTACTTC.

This clonotype was detected only once. The V gene is TRBV12-3 or TRBV12-4, the J gene TRBJ1-5; D not certain. The length of the CDR3 is 13 residues. V dropped 1 base and J dropped 7 bases, with 8 bases sitting between them. Here the CDR3 DNA reads TGTGCCAGCAGTTTAGGGAGGAGGCAGCCCCAGCATTTT. Translated, it gives CASSLGRRQPQHF.

This clonotype has a handful of counts. The rearrangement links TRBV5-1 to TRBJ2-1, with 9 bases aligning to TRBD2. CDR3 length: 15 amino acids. Germline lookup yields CDR1 SGHRS and CDR2 YFSETQ. Trimming removed 0 bases from V and 7 bases from J; junction bases left unmatched: 5. Written as DNA, the CDR3 is TGCGCCAGCAGCTTGGGCGGGAGGGAATTTAATGAGCAGTTCTTC. It codes for CASSLGGREFNEQFF.

This chain uses TRBV3-1 with TRBJ2-7; the D gene is possibly TRBD2 (6 bases). CDR3 size: 12 residues. Per the germline V gene, CDR1 is LGHDT and CDR2 is YNNKEL (reference sequence). V was shortened by 4 bases and J by 7 bases, with 11 bases between the two germline ends. The CDR3, as DNA: TGTGCCAGCAGCCCGATGGCGGGAGAGCAGTACTTC. It translates to CASSPMAGEQYF.

The chain couples TRBV4-1 to TRBJ2-3; D unresolved. CDR3 length: 15 amino acids. Germline values: CDR1 MGHRA, CDR2 YSYEKL. Trimming pared 0 bases from V and 0 bases from J, leaving 7 bases between. The DNA for the CDR3 is TGCGCCAGCAGCCAAGATTTCAGGAGCACAGATACGCAGTATTTT. The encoded protein is CASSQDFRSTDTQYF.